The rows below give T cell receptor beta chains drawn from one sample of a study of blood T cells in healthy people across ages. TCRdb redid the calling of the 5' RACE reads with MiXCR, one entry per CDR3 protein. Here the sample spans 1.8 million or so distinct CDR3 sequences, around 40% being singletons. Sequencing input: blood. These receptors were collected from a human donor in good health. Both conserved end residues are part of each CDR3. Each record gives: V gene, clone size, D gene, J gene, CDR3 protein, CDR3 DNA. The D gene is left open where the match is weak. Size is omitted from some rows. Given values are once, few, many or a class for expanded clones.

V: TRBV5-1
size: few
D: NA
J: TRBJ2-3
CDR3: CASSSSGTPGDTQYF
DNA: TGCGCCAGCAGCTCATCCGGGACCCCGGGGGATACGCAGTATTTT

V: TRBV27
size: NA
D: NA
J: TRBJ2-7
CDR3: CASSWGGPSEQYF
DNA: TGTGCCTCCTCCTGGGGGGGGCCAAGCGAGCAGTACTTC

V: TRBV7-2
size: NA
D: NA
J: TRBJ1-2
CDR3: CASSPTPGQGYTF
DNA: TGTGCCAGCAGCCCCACCCCGGGACAAGGTTACACCTTC

V: TRBV12-3/TRBV12-4
size: NA
D: TRBD1
J: TRBJ1-2
CDR3: CASTPTGDLDYGYTF
DNA: TGTGCCAGCACCCCAACAGGGGATCTCGACTATGGCTACACCTTC

V: TRBV27
size: NA
D: TRBD2
J: TRBJ2-3
CDR3: CASSSLLTSGGNTQYF
DNA: TGTGCCAGCAGTTCTCTTCTGACTAGCGGGGGGAATACGCAGTATTTT

V: TRBV5-1
size: NA
D: NA
J: TRBJ2-3
CDR3: CASSLGGFQADTQYF
DNA: TGCGCCAGCAGCTTGGGGGGGTTTCAGGCAGATACGCAGTATTTT

V: TRBV20-1
size: few
D: NA
J: TRBJ1-5
CDR3: CSAPSDRASYSNQPQHF
DNA: TGCAGTGCACCATCTGACAGAGCTTCTTATAGCAATCAGCCCCAGCATTTT

V: TRBV6-1
size: few
D: TRBD1
J: TRBJ2-1
CDR3: CASSDTGTGYGEQFF
DNA: TGTGCCAGCAGTGACACCGGGACAGGGTACGGTGAGCAGTTCTTC

V: TRBV7-8
size: NA
D: NA
J: TRBJ1-5
CDR3: CASDGGGNQSQHF
DNA: TGTGCCAGCGACGGCGGGGGCAATCAGTCACAGCATTTT

V: TRBV12-3/TRBV12-4
size: NA
D: TRBD1
J: TRBJ2-5
CDR3: CTSSLGDRDGETQYF
DNA: TGTACCAGCAGTTTAGGGGACAGGGACGGAGAGACCCAGTACTTC

V: TRBV5-1
size: few
D: NA
J: TRBJ2-6
CDR3: CATKSSSGANVLTF
DNA: TGCGCCACCAAGTCCAGCTCTGGGGCCAACGTCCTGACTTTC

V: TRBV7-9
size: NA
D: NA
J: TRBJ1-4
CDR3: CASNRVEEKLFF
DNA: TGTGCCAGCAACAGAGTGGAGGAAAAACTGTTTTTT

V: TRBV6-1
size: few
D: NA
J: TRBJ1-5
CDR3: CASSEALFQPQHF
DNA: TGTGCCAGCAGTGAAGCGTTGTTCCAGCCCCAGCATTTT

V: TRBV7-2
size: many
D: TRBD2
J: TRBJ2-3
CDR3: CASSPGLADTQYF
DNA: TGTGCCAGCAGCCCGGGACTAGCAGATACGCAGTATTTT

V: TRBV15
size: few
D: NA
J: TRBJ1-2
CDR3: CATSPRASNYGYTF
DNA: TGTGCCACCAGCCCCCGGGCCTCAAACTATGGCTACACCTTC

V: TRBV4-2
size: NA
D: NA
J: TRBJ1-1
CDR3: CASSPPGAWDTEAFF
DNA: TGTGCCAGCAGCCCGCCCGGCGCCTGGGACACTGAAGCTTTCTTT

V: TRBV3-1
size: few
D: NA
J: TRBJ2-1
CDR3: CASSQGQWGPEQFF
DNA: TGTGCCAGCAGCCAAGGACAGTGGGGTCCTGAGCAGTTCTTC

V: TRBV9
size: NA
D: NA
J: TRBJ2-7
CDR3: CASSVSGGVDEQYF
DNA: TGTGCCAGCAGCGTATCTGGGGGCGTAGACGAGCAGTACTTC

V: TRBV20-1
size: NA
D: NA
J: TRBJ2-7
CDR3: CSARDEPGWEQYF
DNA: TGCAGTGCTAGAGATGAACCGGGTTGGGAGCAGTACTTC

V: TRBV3-1
size: few
D: NA
J: TRBJ2-7
CDR3: CASSQEGGRSYEQYF
DNA: TGTGCCAGCAGCCAAGAGGGGGGTAGATCGTACGAGCAGTACTTC

V: TRBV6-4
size: NA
D: NA
J: TRBJ2-1
CDR3: CASSDQGSYSYNEQFF
DNA: TGTGCCAGCAGTGACCAAGGCTCCTACTCCTACAATGAGCAGTTCTTC

V: TRBV7-6
size: NA
D: NA
J: TRBJ1-3
CDR3: CASSLGGTFSGNTIYF
DNA: TGTGCCAGCAGCTTAGGCGGAACTTTCTCTGGAAACACCATATATTTT

V: TRBV15
size: NA
D: TRBD2
J: TRBJ2-5
CDR3: CATSRVAGIQETQYF
DNA: TGTGCCACCAGCAGGGTAGCGGGGATCCAAGAGACCCAGTACTTC

V: TRBV7-2
size: NA
D: NA
J: TRBJ2-6
CDR3: CASSLFSSGANVRTF
DNA: TGTGCCAGCAGCTTATTTTCCTCTGGGGCCAACGTCCGGACTTTC

V: TRBV6-5
size: few
D: NA
J: TRBJ1-1
CDR3: CASSYGWGAEAFF
DNA: TGTGCCAGCAGTTACGGCTGGGGCGCTGAAGCTTTCTTT

V: TRBV6-4
size: few
D: TRBD1
J: TRBJ1-2
CDR3: CASSDSRTGNYGYTF
DNA: TGTGCCAGCAGTGACTCGAGGACAGGGAACTATGGCTACACCTTC

V: TRBV5-1
size: NA
D: NA
J: TRBJ1-5
CDR3: CASSLGNAADSNQPQHF
DNA: TGCGCCAGCAGCTTGGGGAATGCCGCGGATAGCAATCAGCCCCAGCATTTT